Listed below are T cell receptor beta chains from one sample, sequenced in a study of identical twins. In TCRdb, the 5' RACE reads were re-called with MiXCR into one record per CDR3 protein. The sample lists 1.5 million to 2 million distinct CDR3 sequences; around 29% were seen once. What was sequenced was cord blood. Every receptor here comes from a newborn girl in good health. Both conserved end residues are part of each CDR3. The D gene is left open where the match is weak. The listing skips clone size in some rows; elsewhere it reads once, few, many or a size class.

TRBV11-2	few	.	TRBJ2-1	TGTGCCAGCAGCCTTAGCGAATCGGGGCAGTTCTTC	CASSLSESGQFF
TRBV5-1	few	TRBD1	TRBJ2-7	TGCGCCAGCAGCCATGGACAGGTATGGGATGAGCAGTACTTC	CASSHGQVWDEQYF
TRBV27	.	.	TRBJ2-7	TGTGCCAGCAGTTTAACTAGCTTCTCCTACGAGCAGTACTTC	CASSLTSFSYEQYF
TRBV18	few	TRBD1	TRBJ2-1	TGTGCCAGCTCACGGACAGGGACGGCAACCTACAATGAGCAGTTCTTC	CASSRTGTATYNEQFF
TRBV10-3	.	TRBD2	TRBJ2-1	TGTGCCATCCGGTCTAGCGGGAGCTACAATGAGCAGTTCTTC	CAIRSSGSYNEQFF
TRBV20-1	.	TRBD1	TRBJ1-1	TGCAGTGCTAACCCTCCGGACAGGGAAGCTTTCTTT	CSANPPDREAFF
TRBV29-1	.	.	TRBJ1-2	TGCAGCGTTGAACCCCGGGGCTACACCTTC	CSVEPRGYTF
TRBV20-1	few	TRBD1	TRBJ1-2	TGCAGTGCTGCGGGACAGGGGAGCTATGGCTACACCTTC	CSAAGQGSYGYTF
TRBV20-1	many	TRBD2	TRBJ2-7	TGCAGTGCTAGTGGCGGGGGCTCCTACGAGCAGTACTTC	CSASGGGSYEQYF
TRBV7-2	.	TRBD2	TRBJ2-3	TGTGCCAGCAGCTTCACTAGCGGGGGGTTTAGCACAGATACGCAGTATTTT	CASSFTSGGFSTDTQYF
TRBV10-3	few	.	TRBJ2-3	TGTGCCATCAGTGAGTCGTCCTTCTTGGATACGCAGTATTTT	CAISESSFLDTQYF
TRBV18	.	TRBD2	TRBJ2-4	TGTGCCAGCTCACCACGCGGGCCTACTAGCGGGAGGGAACACAAAAACATTCAGTACTTC	CASSPRGPTSGREHKNIQYF
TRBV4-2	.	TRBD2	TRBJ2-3	TGTGCCTGCAGCCGAGGACTAGCGGGAGTAACAGATACGCAGTATTTT	CACSRGLAGVTDTQYF
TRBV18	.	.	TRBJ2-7	TGTGCCAGCTCCCCTACCCTCAGCCTCGAGCAGTACTTC	CASSPTLSLEQYF
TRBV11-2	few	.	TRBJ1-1	TGTGCCAGCAGCTTAGGATCTAAGGACGCTGAAGCTTTCTTT	CASSLGSKDAEAFF
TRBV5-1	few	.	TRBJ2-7	TGCGCCACCAGCCCAGACAGCCACAATGAGCAGTACTTC	CATSPDSHNEQYF
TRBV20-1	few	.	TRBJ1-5	TGCAGTGCTAATGACAGAGCTAGGGAGCAGCCCCAGCATTTT	CSANDRAREQPQHF
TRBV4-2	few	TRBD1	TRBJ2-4	TGTGCCAGCAGCCAAGGGACAGGGGAGGCCAAAAACATTCAGTACTTC	CASSQGTGEAKNIQYF
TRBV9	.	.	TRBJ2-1	TGTGCCAGCAGCGTAGATGGGAGACTAGTGAGCTCCTACAATGAGCAGTTCTTC	CASSVDGRLVSSYNEQFF
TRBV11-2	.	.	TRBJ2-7	TGTGCCAGCAGCTTAAGGGGTGATGAGGGCGAGCAGTACTTC	CASSLRGDEGEQYF
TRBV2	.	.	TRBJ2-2	TGTGCCAGCAGTGACGAGGGCCGTATAGGCACCGGGGAGCTGTTTTTT	CASSDEGRIGTGELFF
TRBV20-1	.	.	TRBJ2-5	TGCAGTGCTAAGCGCCGGGAGAACCAAGAGACCCAGTACTTC	CSAKRRENQETQYF
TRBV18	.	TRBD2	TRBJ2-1	TGTGCCAGCTCACCAACTAGCGGGGCCTCTAACAATGAGCAGTTCTTC	CASSPTSGASNNEQFF
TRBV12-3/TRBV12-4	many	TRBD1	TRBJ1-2	TGTGCCAGCAGAGGGGGACAGGGGTTAATCTATGGCTACACCTTC	CASRGGQGLIYGYTF
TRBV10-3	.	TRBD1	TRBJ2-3	TGTGCCATCAGTGAGTATTACGGACAGGCCTTCACAGATACGCAGTATTTT	CAISEYYGQAFTDTQYF
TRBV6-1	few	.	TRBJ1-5	TGTGCCAGCACCCTACACCCTAGCAATCAGCCCCAGCATTTT	CASTLHPSNQPQHF
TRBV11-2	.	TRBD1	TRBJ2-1	TGTGCCAGCAGCACTCCGGGACAGGGGGCAAGCGTTTGGGGAAATGAGCAGTTCTTC	CASSTPGQGASVWGNEQFF
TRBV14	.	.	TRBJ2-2	TGTGCCAGCAGCTACACGGTTGGCGGGGAGCTGTTTTTT	CASSYTVGGELFF